Each of the 19 T cell receptor beta chains below was sequenced from the same sample in a study of OX40 agonist ivuxolimab in advanced cancers. Produced via immunoSEQ multiplex PCR; TCRdb's table is partial and in-frame only. The sample lists roughly 67,000 clones, more than 75% occurring once. The sample here was CD4+ or CD8+ T cells sorted from blood, taken in a trial of the OX40 agonist ivuxolimab. The source is an adult with an advanced solid tumor such as melanoma, head and neck, liver or kidney cancer.

The rearrangement links TRBV4-1 to TRBJ1-5; perhaps TRBD1 as D (5 bases). The V end lost 0 bases, the J end lost 4 bases, and 13 bases lay between the germline ends. The CDR3 has 16 residues. CDR1 MGHRA and CDR2 YSYEKL come from the germline V gene. The CDR3 protein is CASSQDGRGGNQPQHF. DNA of the CDR3: TGCGCCAGCAGCCAAGATGGGCGGGGGGGAAATCAGCCCCAGCATTTT.

The J gene is TRBJ2-6, the V gene TRBV5-6; TRBD1 matches at 7 bases. Germline assignment: CDR1 SGHDT and CDR2 YYEEEE. The CDR3 is made up of 16 amino acids. The V segment lost 4 bases and the J segment 0 bases; nucleotides outside the gene matches: 4. The CDR3: CASSPEGASGANVLTF. The CDR3 DNA reads as TGTGCCAGCAGCCCTGAGGGGGCCTCTGGGGCCAACGTCCTGACTTTC.

This clone was recorded only once. The rearrangement links TRBV7-2 to TRBJ2-7; a possible D gene is TRBD2 (7 bases). The germline V gene encodes CDR1 SGHTA and CDR2 FQGNSA. This CDR3 comprises 14 residues. Trimming took off 8 bases at V and 2 bases at J, with 16 bases between the two ends. CDR3 sequence reads: CASRVGGATYEQYF. The CDR3 DNA is TGTGCCAGCCGAGTGGGGGGGGCCACCTACGAGCAGTACTTC.

This clone has a single count. V is TRBV5-1 and J is TRBJ2-7, with D perhaps matching TRBD1 (6 bases). Trimming took off 6 bases at V and 2 bases at J, with 18 bases between the two ends. From germline, CDR1 is SGHRS and CDR2 YFSETQ. This CDR3 comprises 15 residues. The CDR3 region is CASNLWGEGAYEQYF. CDR3 nucleotide sequence: TGCGCCAGCAACCTCTGGGGAGAGGGGGCCTACGAGCAGTACTTC. The full variable domain, in which reference TRBV5-1 and TRBJ2-7 provide the parts outside the CDR3, is KAGVTQTPRYLIKTRGQQVTLSCSPISGHRSVSWYQQTPGQGLQFLFEYFSETQRNKGNFPGRFSGRQFSNSRSEMNVSTLELGDSALYLCASNLWGEGAYEQYFGPGTRLTVT.

The J gene is TRBJ1-6, the V gene TRBV27; the D gene is possibly TRBD1 (6 bases). This CDR3 region has 16 residues. In germline, CDR1 is MNHEY, CDR2 SMNVEV (reference sequence). Trimming took off 7 bases at V and 5 bases at J, with 18 bases between the two ends. The CDR3 bases are TGTGCCAGCAAAAGGGGCCGGGACACTAATAATTCACCCCTCCACTTT. This gives the protein CASKRGRDTNNSPLHF.

This chain joins TRBV11-2 and TRBJ2-7; 8 bases line up with TRBD1. Germline loops: CDR1 SGHAT, CDR2 FQNNGV. This CDR3 is 18 amino acids long. V trimming: 5 bases; J trimming: 3 bases; junction bases outside the gene matches: 18. The CDR3 loop reads CASSANKLGGTGLYEQYF. DNA of the CDR3: TGTGCCAGCAGCGCGAATAAGCTTGGGGGGACAGGCCTCTACGAGCAGTACTTC.

The chain is built from TRBV19 and TRBJ1-1, with D perhaps matching TRBD1 (5 bases). The germline CDR1 and CDR2 sequences are LNHDA and SQIVND (reference sequence). V lost 1 base and J 1 base, leaving 10 bases between the germline ends. The CDR3 sequence is 15 residues long. The CDR3 coding sequence is TGTGCCAGTAGTATAGCGGGACGTCGGAACACTGAAGCTTTCTTT. Protein: CASSIAGRRNTEAFF.

The rearrangement uses TRBV5-6 and TRBJ2-7, with D uncertain. This CDR3 has 11 residues. Germline loops: CDR1 SGHDT, CDR2 YYEEEE. Trimming stripped 4 bases from V and 4 bases from J, with 6 bases between. CDR3: CASSQLYEQYF. The CDR3 DNA is TGTGCCAGCAGCCAGCTTTACGAGCAGTACTTC.

The chain couples TRBV18 to TRBJ1-1, with a weak D call TRBD1 (6 bases). V was trimmed by 6 bases and J by 4 bases, leaving 15 bases between them. CDR1 and CDR2 (germline): KGHSH, LQKENI. This CDR3 spans 14 amino acids. CDR3 nucleotides: TGTGCCAGCTCCGCAGGGGTTTCGGGCACTGAAGCTTTCTTT. It is translated as CASSAGVSGTEAFF.

This chain uses TRBV27 with TRBJ2-7, with no clear D. This CDR3 contains 16 residues. Germline CDR1 MNHEY, CDR2 SMNVEV (reference sequence). The V and J ends lost 4 bases and 0 bases respectively, with 16 bases between them. CDR3 loop: CASSSPGGGSSYEQYF. The CDR3 DNA reads as TGTGCCAGCAGTTCCCCAGGCGGCGGCAGCTCCTACGAGCAGTACTTC.

The J gene is TRBJ2-1, the V gene TRBV15, with 9 bases identical to TRBD1. The junction had 20 bases not matched to a gene; V was cut back by 0 bases and J by 8 bases. The germline gives CDR1 LNHNV, CDR2 YYDKDF (reference sequence). The CDR3 covers 20 residues. In DNA, the CDR3 is TGTGCCACCAGCAGAGATCAGTTGAACAGGGGGCTTAGTGGGGACCATGAGCAGTTCTTC. Amino acid sequence: CATSRDQLNRGLSGDHEQFF.

This sequence joins TRBV5-4 and TRBJ2-5; 13 bases map to TRBD2. Germline CDR1 and CDR2: SGHNT and YYREEE (reference sequence). The CDR3 contains 16 residues. J was trimmed by 1 base and V by 5 bases; bases with no gene match: 5. The CDR3, as DNA: TGTGCCAGCAGTCGGACTAGCGGGGGCCCCCAAGAGACCCAGTACTTC. Translated: CASSRTSGGPQETQYF.

The V call is TRBV2, the J call TRBJ2-5, with D possibly being TRBD2 (5 bases). Germline CDR1 and CDR2: SNHLY and FYNNEI. V lost 4 bases and J 5 bases, leaving 20 bases between the germline ends. The length of the CDR3 is 16 residues. CDR3: CASSGEASTLEETQYF. The CDR3 bases are TGTGCCAGCAGTGGGGAAGCTAGCACCCTTGAGGAGACCCAGTACTTC.

The J gene is TRBJ2-7, the V gene TRBV11-2; 9 bases align to TRBD1. The germline V gene has CDR1 SGHAT and CDR2 FQNNGV. The CDR3 totals 16 residues. V dropped 5 bases and J dropped 2; count of bases not matched to a gene: 10. The CDR3 is CASSIGSRQGAYEQYF. CDR3 in DNA: TGTGCCAGCAGCATAGGGTCGCGACAGGGGGCCTACGAGCAGTACTTC. Full variable domain (rest looked up from reference TRBV11-2 and TRBJ2-7): EAGVAQSPRYKIIEKRQSVAFWCNPISGHATLYWYQQILGQGPKLLIQFQNNGVVDDSQLPKDRFSAERLKGVDSTLKIQPAKLEDSAVYLCASSIGSRQGAYEQYFGPGTRLTVT.

The chain couples TRBV6-5 to TRBJ1-6; perhaps TRBD1 as D (5 bases). CDR1 MNHEY and CDR2 SVGAGI come from the germline V gene. Trimming removed 8 bases at V and 4 bases at J, with 12 bases between. The CDR3 length is 14 residues. CDR3 coding DNA: TGTGCCAGCGCGGGGGGAGCTTATAATTCACCCCTCCACTTT. It is translated as CASAGGAYNSPLHF.

The J gene is TRBJ2-7, the V gene TRBV18; 8 nucleotides agree with TRBD2. J was trimmed by 1 base and V by 4 bases; bases with no gene match: 9. CDR1 and CDR2 (germline): KGHSH, LQKENI. The CDR3 covers 16 residues. This chain's CDR3 is CASSLLIGGDSYEQYF. The CDR3 DNA reads as TGTGCCAGCTCACTCCTTATCGGGGGGGATTCCTACGAGCAGTACTTC.

The J gene is TRBJ2-5, the V gene TRBV4-1; D not certain. Per the germline V gene, CDR1 is MGHRA and CDR2 is YSYEKL. This CDR3 is 15 amino acids long. V was clipped by 1 base and J by 1 base, with 10 bases between them. CDR3 sequence reads: CASSQVSVPQETQYF. In nucleotides, the CDR3 is TGCGCCAGCAGCCAAGTGTCGGTCCCCCAAGAGACCCAGTACTTC.

V and J are TRBV11-3 and TRBJ1-2; D perhaps matches TRBD1 (6 bases). The V gene's germline CDR1 is SGHNT and CDR2 YENEEA. The CDR3 sequence is 13 residues long. V dropped 5 bases and J dropped 3 bases, with 10 bases sitting between them. The CDR3 DNA sequence: TGTGCCAGCAGCACAAGACAGGACTATGGCTACACCTTC. Its translation: CASSTRQDYGYTF.

This clone was observed a single time. The rearrangement joins TRBV19 to TRBJ1-4; D may be TRBD1 (5 bases). Germline values: CDR1 LNHDA, CDR2 SQIVND (reference sequence). V was trimmed by 4 bases and J by 5 bases, leaving 14 bases between them. CDR3 length: 15 residues. CDR3 DNA: TGTGCCAGTAGTAGTAGGGACGGCAAAAATGAAAAACTGTTTTTT. Amino acids: CASSSRDGKNEKLFF.